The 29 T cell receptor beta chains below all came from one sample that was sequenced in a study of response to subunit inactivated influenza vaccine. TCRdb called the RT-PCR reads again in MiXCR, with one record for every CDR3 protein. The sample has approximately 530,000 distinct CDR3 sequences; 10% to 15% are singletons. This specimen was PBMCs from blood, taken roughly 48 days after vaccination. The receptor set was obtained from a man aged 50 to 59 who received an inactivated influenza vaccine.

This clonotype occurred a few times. This CDR3 reads CASKESRGTYNEQFF. CDR3 sequence (DNA): TGTGCCAGCAAAGAGTCCAGGGGCACCTACAATGAGCAGTTCTTC. The rearrangement joins TRBV6-1 to TRBJ2-1, with D perhaps matching TRBD1 (6 bases). Germline CDR1 reads MNHNS; CDR2 reads SASEGT. V gave up 7 bases and J gave up 2 bases, with 15 bases separating them. CDR3 length equals 15 residues.

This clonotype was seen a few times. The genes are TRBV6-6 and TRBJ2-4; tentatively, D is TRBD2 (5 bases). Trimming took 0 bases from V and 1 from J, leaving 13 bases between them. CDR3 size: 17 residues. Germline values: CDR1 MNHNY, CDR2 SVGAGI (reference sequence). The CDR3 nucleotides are TGTGCCAGCAGTTACTCAAGAGGGCTCCCGGCCAAAAACATTCAGTACTTC. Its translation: CASSYSRGLPAKNIQYF.

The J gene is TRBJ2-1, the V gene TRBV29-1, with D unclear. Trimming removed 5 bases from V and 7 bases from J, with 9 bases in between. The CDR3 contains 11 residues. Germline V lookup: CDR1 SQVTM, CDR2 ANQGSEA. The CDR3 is CSVQRVNEQFF. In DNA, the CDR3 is TGCAGCGTTCAAAGGGTTAATGAGCAGTTCTTC.

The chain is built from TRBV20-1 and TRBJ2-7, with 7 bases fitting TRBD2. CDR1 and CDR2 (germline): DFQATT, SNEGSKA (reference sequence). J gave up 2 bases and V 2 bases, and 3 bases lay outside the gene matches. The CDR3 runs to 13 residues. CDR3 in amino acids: CSARLAAAYEQYF. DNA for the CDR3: TGCAGTGCTAGACTAGCGGCCGCCTACGAGCAGTACTTC.

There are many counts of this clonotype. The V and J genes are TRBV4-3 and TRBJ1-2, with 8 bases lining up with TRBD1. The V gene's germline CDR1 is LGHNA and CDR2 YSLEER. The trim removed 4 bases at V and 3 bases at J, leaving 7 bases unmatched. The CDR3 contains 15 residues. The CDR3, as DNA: TGCGCCAGCAGCCCCCGGACAGGGATGTACTATGGCTACACCTTC. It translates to CASSPRTGMYYGYTF.

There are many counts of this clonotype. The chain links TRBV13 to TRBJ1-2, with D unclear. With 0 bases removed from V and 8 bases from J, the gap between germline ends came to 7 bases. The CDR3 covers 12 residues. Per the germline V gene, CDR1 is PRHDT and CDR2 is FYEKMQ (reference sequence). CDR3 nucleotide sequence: TGTGCCAGCAGCTTAGGCCCGGGCGGCTACACCTTC. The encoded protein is CASSLGPGGYTF.

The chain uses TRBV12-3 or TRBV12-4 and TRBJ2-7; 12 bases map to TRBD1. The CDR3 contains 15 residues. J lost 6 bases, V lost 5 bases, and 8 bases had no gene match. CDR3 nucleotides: TGTGCCAGCAGTGTCAGGGACAGGGGGCGCCGCGAGCAGTACTTC. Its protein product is CASSVRDRGRREQYF.

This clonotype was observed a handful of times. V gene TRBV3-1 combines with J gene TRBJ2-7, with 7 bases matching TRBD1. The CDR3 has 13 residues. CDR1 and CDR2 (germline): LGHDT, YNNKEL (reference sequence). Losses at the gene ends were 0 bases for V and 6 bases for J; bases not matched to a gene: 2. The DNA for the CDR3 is TGTGCCAGCAGCCAAGACAGGGACAGCGAGCAGTACTTC. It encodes CASSQDRDSEQYF.

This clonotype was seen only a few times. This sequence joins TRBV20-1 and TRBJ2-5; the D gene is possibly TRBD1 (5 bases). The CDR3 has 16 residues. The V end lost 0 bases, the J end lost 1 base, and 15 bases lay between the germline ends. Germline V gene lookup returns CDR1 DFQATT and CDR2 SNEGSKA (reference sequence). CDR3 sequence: CSARDVGGAAQETQYF. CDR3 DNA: TGCAGTGCTAGAGATGTCGGTGGGGCAGCCCAAGAGACCCAGTACTTC.

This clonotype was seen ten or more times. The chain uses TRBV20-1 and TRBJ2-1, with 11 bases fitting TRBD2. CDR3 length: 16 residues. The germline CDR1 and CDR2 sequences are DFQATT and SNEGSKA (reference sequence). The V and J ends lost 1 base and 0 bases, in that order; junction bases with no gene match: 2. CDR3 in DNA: TGCAGTGCTAGAGGGCTAGCGGGGGGCTCCTACAATGAGCAGTTCTTC. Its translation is CSARGLAGGSYNEQFF.

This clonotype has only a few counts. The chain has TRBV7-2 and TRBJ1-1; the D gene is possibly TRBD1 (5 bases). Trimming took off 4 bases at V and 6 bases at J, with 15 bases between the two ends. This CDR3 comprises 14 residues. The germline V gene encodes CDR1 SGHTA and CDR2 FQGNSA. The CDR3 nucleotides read TGTGCCAGCAGCTCCAGGGCAGGAAGGGCTGAAGCTTTCTTT. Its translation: CASSSRAGRAEAFF.

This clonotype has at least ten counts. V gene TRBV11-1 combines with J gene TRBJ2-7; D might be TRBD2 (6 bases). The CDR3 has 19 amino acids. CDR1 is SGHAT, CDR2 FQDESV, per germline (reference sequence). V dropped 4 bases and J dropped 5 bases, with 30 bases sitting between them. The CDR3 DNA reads TGTGCCAGCAGCTCCAGCTTGGGGGGTTACGGTGTAAGTCCCCACGAGCAGTACTTC. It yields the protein CASSSSLGGYGVSPHEQYF.

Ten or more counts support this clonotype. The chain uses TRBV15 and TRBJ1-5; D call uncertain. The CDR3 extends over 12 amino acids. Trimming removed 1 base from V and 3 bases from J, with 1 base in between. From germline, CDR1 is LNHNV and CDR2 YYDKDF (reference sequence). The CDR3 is CATSRANQPQHF. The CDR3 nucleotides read TGTGCCACCAGCAGAGCCAATCAGCCCCAGCATTTT.

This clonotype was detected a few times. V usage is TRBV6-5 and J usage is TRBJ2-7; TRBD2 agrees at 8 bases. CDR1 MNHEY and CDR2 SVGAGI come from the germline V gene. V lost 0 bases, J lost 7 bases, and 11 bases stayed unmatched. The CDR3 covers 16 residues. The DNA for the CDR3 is TGTGCCAGCAGTTACTCGGTGAGCGGGAGTCCTACTGAGCAGTACTTC. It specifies CASSYSVSGSPTEQYF.

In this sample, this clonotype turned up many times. The DNA of the CDR3 is TGTGCCAGCAGCCGTCCGGGACAGGGGGAGACCCAGTACTTC. The encoded protein is CASSRPGQGETQYF. V usage is TRBV5-6 and J usage is TRBJ2-5, with 10 bases fitting TRBD1. The CDR3 extends over 14 amino acids. Trimming cost V 4 bases and J 5 bases; bases outside gene matches: 5. Germline CDR1 is SGHDT and CDR2 is YYEEEE.

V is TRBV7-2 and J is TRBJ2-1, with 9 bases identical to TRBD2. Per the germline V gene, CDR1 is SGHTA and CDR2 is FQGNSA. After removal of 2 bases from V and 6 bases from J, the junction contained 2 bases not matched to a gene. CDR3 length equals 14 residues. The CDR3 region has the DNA TGTGCCAGCAGCTTACAGCGGGGGGCCAATGAGCAGTTCTTC. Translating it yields CASSLQRGANEQFF.

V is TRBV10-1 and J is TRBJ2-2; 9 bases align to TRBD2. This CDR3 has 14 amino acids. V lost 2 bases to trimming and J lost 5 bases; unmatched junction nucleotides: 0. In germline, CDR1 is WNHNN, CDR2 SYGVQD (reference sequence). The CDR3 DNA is TGCGCCAGCAGTGAGCTAGCGGGGACCGGGGAGCTGTTTTTT. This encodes CASSELAGTGELFF.

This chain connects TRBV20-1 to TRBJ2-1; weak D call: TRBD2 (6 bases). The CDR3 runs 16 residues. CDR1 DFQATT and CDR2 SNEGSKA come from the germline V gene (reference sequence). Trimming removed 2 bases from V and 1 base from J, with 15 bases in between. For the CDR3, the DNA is TGCAGTGCTAGAATTTCGGGAGCCAAGTCCTACAATGAGCAGTTCTTC. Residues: CSARISGAKSYNEQFF.

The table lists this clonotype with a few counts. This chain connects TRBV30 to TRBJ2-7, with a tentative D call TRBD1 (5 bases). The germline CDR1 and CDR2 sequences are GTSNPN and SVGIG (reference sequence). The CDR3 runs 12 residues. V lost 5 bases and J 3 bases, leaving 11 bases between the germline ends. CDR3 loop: CAWALQDYEQYF. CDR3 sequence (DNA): TGTGCCTGGGCCTTACAGGACTACGAGCAGTACTTC.

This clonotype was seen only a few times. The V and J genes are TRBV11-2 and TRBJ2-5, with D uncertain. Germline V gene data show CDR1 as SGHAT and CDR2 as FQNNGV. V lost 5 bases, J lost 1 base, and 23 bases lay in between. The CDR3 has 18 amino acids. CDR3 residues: CASSQTRGSEMSQETQYF. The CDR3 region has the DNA TGTGCCAGCAGCCAGACCCGTGGCTCCGAAATGTCCCAAGAGACCCAGTACTTC.

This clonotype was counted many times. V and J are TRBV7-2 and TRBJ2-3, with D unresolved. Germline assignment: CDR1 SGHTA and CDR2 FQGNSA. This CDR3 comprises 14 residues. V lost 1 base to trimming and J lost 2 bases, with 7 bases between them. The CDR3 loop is CASSLGLNTDTQYF. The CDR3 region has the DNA TGTGCCAGCAGCTTAGGGCTTAACACAGATACGCAGTATTTT.

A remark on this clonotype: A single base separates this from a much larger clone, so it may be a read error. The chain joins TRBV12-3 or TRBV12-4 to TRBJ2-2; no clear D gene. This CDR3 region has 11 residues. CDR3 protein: CASKITRELFF. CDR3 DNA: TGTGCCAGCAAAATCACCCGGGAGCTGTTTTTT.

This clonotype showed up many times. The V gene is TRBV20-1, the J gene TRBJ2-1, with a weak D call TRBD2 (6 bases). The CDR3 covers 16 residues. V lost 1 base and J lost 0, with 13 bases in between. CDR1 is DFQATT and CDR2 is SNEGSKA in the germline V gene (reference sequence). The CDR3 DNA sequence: TGCAGTGCTAGAGCGACCGCGGGGAGCTCCTACAATGAGCAGTTCTTC. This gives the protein CSARATAGSSYNEQFF.

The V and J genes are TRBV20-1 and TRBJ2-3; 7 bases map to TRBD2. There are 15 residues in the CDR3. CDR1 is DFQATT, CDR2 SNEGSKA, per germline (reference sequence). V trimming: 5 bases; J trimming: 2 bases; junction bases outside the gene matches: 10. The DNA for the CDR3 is TGCAGTGCTTCCCAACTAGCGTTCCACACAGATACGCAGTATTTT. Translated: CSASQLAFHTDTQYF.

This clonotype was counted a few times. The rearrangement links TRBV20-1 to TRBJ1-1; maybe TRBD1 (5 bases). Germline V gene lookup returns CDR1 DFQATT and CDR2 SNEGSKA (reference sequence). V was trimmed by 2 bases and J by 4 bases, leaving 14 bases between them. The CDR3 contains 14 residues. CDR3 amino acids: CSARIGGGSTEAFF. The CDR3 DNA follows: TGCAGTGCTAGAATCGGGGGAGGGTCCACTGAAGCTTTCTTT.

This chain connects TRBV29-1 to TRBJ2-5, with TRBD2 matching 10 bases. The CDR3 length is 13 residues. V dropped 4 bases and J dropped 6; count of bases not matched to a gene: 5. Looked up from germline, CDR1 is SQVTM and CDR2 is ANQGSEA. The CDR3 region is CSVGVSGGQTQYF. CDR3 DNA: TGCAGCGTTGGCGTTAGCGGGGGGCAGACCCAGTACTTC.

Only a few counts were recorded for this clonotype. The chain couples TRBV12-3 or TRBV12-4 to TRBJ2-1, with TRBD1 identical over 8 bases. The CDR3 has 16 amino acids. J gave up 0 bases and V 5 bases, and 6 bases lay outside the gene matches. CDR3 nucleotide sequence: TGTGCCAGCAGTCCCCGAACAGGGGGCTCCTACAATGAGCAGTTCTTC. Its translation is CASSPRTGGSYNEQFF.

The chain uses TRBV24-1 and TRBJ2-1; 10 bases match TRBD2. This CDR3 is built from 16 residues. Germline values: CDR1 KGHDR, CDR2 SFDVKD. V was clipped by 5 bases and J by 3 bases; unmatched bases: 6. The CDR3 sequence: CATSGYASGSYNEQFF. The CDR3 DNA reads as TGTGCCACCAGTGGATACGCTAGCGGGAGCTACAATGAGCAGTTCTTC.

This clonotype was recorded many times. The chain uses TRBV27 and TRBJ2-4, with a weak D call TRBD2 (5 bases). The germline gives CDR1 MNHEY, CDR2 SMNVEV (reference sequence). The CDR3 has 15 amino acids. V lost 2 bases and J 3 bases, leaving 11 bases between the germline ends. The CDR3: CASSLEGWGKNIQYF. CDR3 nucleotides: TGTGCCAGCAGTTTAGAGGGCTGGGGCAAAAACATTCAGTACTTC.